The rows below give T cell receptor beta chains drawn from one sample of a study of blood T cell repertoires in COVID-19. TCRdb's table, derived via immunoSEQ multiplex PCR, lists solely in-frame clones and lacks some. Counted here are fewer than 300,000 clones, about nine tenths occurring once; the ten biggest clones make up over 1%. The sequenced material came from PBMCs or T cells enriched from blood (not recorded which). The receptors were sampled from a woman aged 35 to 49 with acute COVID-19. Each CDR3 is given with its conserved first and last residue. A D gene is named only where the DNA matches it firmly. Part of the rows lack a size; the others show once, few, many or a class for expanded clones.

abundance,d_gene,v_gene,j_gene,CDR3aa,CDR3nt
.,.,TRBV4-2,TRBJ1-5,CASSQFPRDKTNQLQHF,TGTGCCAGCAGCCAATTCCCCCGGGACAAGACTAATCAGCTCCAGCATTTT
once,TRBD2,TRBV19,TRBJ2-7,CASSREGSNEQYF,TGTGCCAGTAGTAGGGAGGGCAGCAACGAGCAGTACTTC
.,TRBD2,TRBV6-2/TRBV6-3,TRBJ2-1,CASSFLLGRTSGSGDEQFF,TGTGCCAGCAGTTTCCTCCTAGGCCGGACTAGCGGGAGCGGGGATGAGCAGTTCTTC
.,.,TRBV14,TRBJ2-5,CASSRRGMPSRETQYF,TGTGCCAGCAGCCGTAGAGGAATGCCCTCCCGGGAGACCCAGTACTTC
once,.,TRBV28,TRBJ2-3,CASSSPGTKTDTQYF,TGTGCCAGCAGTTCCCCTGGGACAAAGACAGATACGCAGTATTTT
.,TRBD2,TRBV10-3,TRBJ2-5,CAISESPSGEETQYF,TGTGCCATCAGTGAGTCGCCTAGCGGAGAAGAGACCCAGTACTTC
many,TRBD1,TRBV10-3,TRBJ1-6,CAAGQGNSPLHF,TGTGCCGCCGGACAGGGGAATTCACCCCTCCACTTT
.,.,TRBV19,TRBJ2-2,CASLVSPAGERTGELFF,TGTGCCAGTCTAGTATCCCCCGCAGGGGAGAGGACCGGGGAGCTGTTTTTT
.,TRBD2,TRBV24-1,TRBJ2-3,CATSDTPWTSGRDTDTQYF,TGTGCCACCAGTGACACCCCTTGGACTAGCGGCAGAGACACAGATACGCAGTATTTT
.,.,TRBV4-1,TRBJ1-5,CASSQEPAGVGLAQHF,TGCGCCAGCAGCCAAGAGCCGGCAGGGGTTGGGTTGGCCCAGCATTTT
.,.,TRBV28,TRBJ1-5,CASSSTRRTVYSNQPQHF,TGTGCCAGCAGCTCCACCCGAAGGACAGTTTATAGCAATCAGCCCCAGCATTTT
.,TRBD1,TRBV5-1,TRBJ2-6,CASSLGTGISGANVLTF,TGCGCCAGCAGCTTGGGGACAGGGATCTCTGGGGCCAACGTCCTGACTTTC
few,.,TRBV11-3,TRBJ2-2,CASSLDLATGELFF,TGTGCCAGCAGTTTGGACCTAGCCACCGGGGAGCTGTTTTTT
.,.,TRBV29-1,TRBJ2-1,CSVEGDHSGGYSYNEQFF,TGCAGCGTTGAAGGGGACCATTCAGGGGGGTACTCCTACAATGAGCAGTTCTTC
few,.,TRBV2,TRBJ1-1,CAGGVGDTEAFF,TGTGCCGGGGGGGTTGGGGACACTGAAGCTTTCTTT
.,TRBD2,TRBV24-1,TRBJ2-5,CATLGLAGKETQYF,TGTGCCACCTTAGGACTAGCGGGCAAAGAGACCCAGTACTTC
.,.,TRBV5-4,TRBJ2-2,CASRRQTNTGELFF,TGTGCCAGCAGGAGACAGACGAACACCGGGGAGCTGTTTTTT
.,.,TRBV24-1,TRBJ2-7,CATSSSGGTYEQYF,TGTGCCACCTCGAGCAGCGGAGGGACCTACGAGCAGTACTTC
.,.,TRBV27,TRBJ1-5,CASSLSSFSNQPQHF,TGTGCCAGCAGTTTATCTAGTTTTTCCAATCAGCCCCAGCATTTT
.,.,TRBV3-1/TRBV3-2,TRBJ1-6,CASSQDPGVFAPLHF,TGTGCCAGCAGCCAAGACCCAGGGGTTTTTGCACCCCTCCACTTT
.,TRBD1,TRBV27,TRBJ2-1,CASSYALGTGDNEQFF,TGTGCCAGCAGTTATGCCCTCGGGACAGGGGACAATGAGCAGTTCTTC
.,TRBD1,TRBV6-6,TRBJ2-7,CASSPGSGQGTPYEQYF,TGTGCCAGCAGTCCCGGATCAGGACAGGGAACCCCCTACGAGCAGTACTTC
few,.,TRBV12-3/TRBV12-4,TRBJ1-1,CASSYDRDTEAFF,TGTGCCAGCAGTTATGACAGAGACACTGAAGCTTTCTTT
once,TRBD1,TRBV5-1,TRBJ1-1,CASSRTGAEAFF,TGCGCCAGCAGCCGGACAGGGGCTGAAGCTTTCTTT
.,TRBD1,TRBV20-1,TRBJ1-5,CSASHRQGFNQPQHF,TGCAGTGCTAGTCATCGACAGGGATTTAATCAGCCCCAGCATTTT
.,TRBD2,TRBV12-5,TRBJ2-1,CASGSPGLAGGPAAREQFF,TGTGCTAGTGGTTCGCCGGGACTAGCGGGAGGGCCCGCCGCCCGTGAGCAGTTCTTC
.,.,TRBV13,TRBJ2-7,CASRIGGSGGEQYF,TGTGCCAGCAGGATCGGGGGATCAGGCGGCGAGCAGTACTTC
.,.,TRBV19,TRBJ1-5,CASKRGQLLSNQPQHF,TGTGCCAGTAAACGTGGACAGTTACTTAGCAATCAGCCCCAGCATTTT
once,.,TRBV12-3/TRBV12-4,TRBJ2-3,CASSLGLGDTQYF,TGTGCCAGCAGTTTGGGCCTTGGGGATACGCAGTATTTT
.,.,TRBV19,TRBJ2-5,CASSIGHQETQYF,TGTGCCAGTAGTATCGGACATCAAGAGACCCAGTACTTC
.,.,TRBV30,TRBJ2-3,CAWATGVTDTQYF,TGTGCCTGGGCGACAGGAGTCACAGATACGCAGTATTTT
.,TRBD2,TRBV11-3,TRBJ2-3,CASSLWEGLSTDTQYF,TGTGCCAGCAGCTTATGGGAGGGGCTGAGCACAGATACGCAGTATTTT
.,.,TRBV7-9,TRBJ1-4,CASSLAPDSATNEKLFF,TGTGCCAGCAGCTTAGCCCCGGACAGTGCAACTAATGAAAAACTGTTTTTT
.,.,TRBV5-1,TRBJ2-6,CASSVQVPSSGANVLTF,TGCGCCAGCAGCGTACAGGTCCCAAGCTCTGGGGCCAACGTCCTGACTTTC
.,.,TRBV24-1,TRBJ1-1,CATSEGGTNTEAFF,TGTGCCACCAGTGAGGGGGGGACGAACACTGAAGCTTTCTTT
.,TRBD1,TRBV11-3,TRBJ2-3,CASSANQGTGDTQYF,TGTGCCAGCAGCGCCAACCAGGGGACAGGGGATACGCAGTATTTT
.,TRBD2,TRBV7-9,TRBJ2-7,CASSPGTSGTFSYEQYF,TGTGCCAGCAGCCCCGGGACTAGCGGGACCTTCTCCTACGAGCAGTACTTC
few,.,TRBV30,TRBJ1-1,CAWSVEARGDTEAFF,TGTGCCTGGAGTGTTGAGGCCCGGGGGGACACTGAAGCTTTCTTT
.,.,TRBV7-2,TRBJ2-2,CASSLQGTNTGELFF,TGTGCCAGCAGCTTACAGGGGACGAACACCGGGGAGCTGTTTTTT
.,.,TRBV30,TRBJ1-5,CAWSVRVNQPQHF,TGTGCCTGGAGTGTACGGGTGAATCAGCCCCAGCATTTT
.,.,TRBV12-3/TRBV12-4,TRBJ1-2,CASSPRYGYGYTF,TGTGCCAGCAGCCCGAGATACGGCTATGGCTACACCTTC
.,TRBD2,TRBV7-9,TRBJ2-5,CASSRAGLAGSETQYF,TGTGCCAGCAGCCGAGCGGGACTAGCGGGTTCTGAGACCCAGTACTTC
.,.,TRBV30,TRBJ1-4,CAEKDSNNEKLFF,TGTGCCGAAAAGGACAGTAATAATGAAAAACTGTTTTTT
.,.,TRBV6-1,TRBJ1-1,CASSETNTEAFF,TGTGCCAGCAGTGAAACTAACACTGAAGCTTTCTTT
.,TRBD1,TRBV7-2,TRBJ2-1,CASSLGATGAYEQFF,TGTGCCAGCAGCTTAGGAGCGACAGGGGCCTATGAGCAGTTCTTC
once,TRBD1,TRBV18,TRBJ2-5,CASSPFQGQGEETQYF,TGTGCCAGCTCACCCTTTCAGGGACAGGGAGAAGAGACCCAGTACTTC
once,TRBD1,TRBV7-9,TRBJ1-6,CASSLAYEDRGDSPLHF,TGTGCCAGCAGCTTAGCCTACGAGGACAGGGGTGATTCACCCCTCCACTTT
once,.,TRBV7-2,TRBJ2-5,CASSRTGSVERTQYF,TGTGCCAGCAGCCGTACAGGATCTGTCGAACGGACCCAGTACTTC
once,TRBD1,TRBV6-5,TRBJ1-2,CASSYSTGGRGYTF,TGTGCCAGCAGTTACTCAACAGGGGGCCGGGGCTACACCTTC
.,TRBD2,TRBV5-1,TRBJ2-7,CASSLAGGTYEQYF,TGCGCCAGCAGCTTAGCGGGAGGAACCTACGAGCAGTACTTC
.,TRBD1,TRBV23-1,TRBJ1-2,CASSQSGQGDGYTF,TGCGCCAGCAGTCAATCGGGACAGGGGGATGGCTACACCTTC
.,TRBD1,TRBV7-2,TRBJ2-7,CASSLAGTGAYEQYF,TGTGCCAGCAGCTTAGCGGGGACAGGAGCCTACGAGCAGTACTTC
.,.,TRBV28,TRBJ2-5,CASSLLGGKALETQYF,TGTGCCAGCAGTTTATTAGGCGGCAAGGCCTTAGAGACCCAGTACTTC
.,TRBD1,TRBV18,TRBJ1-4,CASSPRTGSNEKLFF,TGTGCCAGCTCACCTCGGACAGGGAGTAATGAAAAACTGTTTTTT